The text below deals with one T cell receptor (beta chain). Germline V gives CDR1 LNHNV, CDR2 YYDKDF (reference sequence). With 2 bases removed from V and 7 bases from J, the gap between germline ends came to 8 bases. This CDR3 has 12 amino acids. The data originate from a study of blood T cell repertoires in COVID-19. Generated by immunoSEQ multiplex PCR, the TCRdb table keeps only in-frame clones and is missing some. Of roughly 330,000 clones in the sample, around 87% were seen once. The chain combines TRBV15 with TRBJ1-1; D perhaps matches TRBD1 (6 bases). This receptor was taken from a woman aged 50 to 60 with active or convalescent COVID-19. The sample comprised peripheral blood. The CDR3 DNA reads as TGTGCCACCAGCAGAACGGACAGTGAAGCTTTCTTT. Its translation is CATSRTDSEAFF.